This T cell receptor (beta chain) was profiled in a study of blood T cell repertoires in COVID-19. On the study more broadly: COVID-19 samples from acute and convalescent phases originated in the United States, Italy and Spain. T cells, B-cell-depleted T cells, or PBMCs provided the cDNA or gDNA that served as material.

In the original processing: Reference gene primer amplification yielded estimated nucleated cell counts. Here immunoSEQ multiplex PCR was the method, and the copy in TCRdb shows in-frame clones only, minus some. Clonal size and the V and J genes are those of that table, whereas D and trimming came from the DNA. The profile shows roughly 330,000 clones, more than 70% of them singletons. Trimming cost V 4 bases and J 1 base, with 7 bases left between them. This CDR3 region has 13 residues. The clonotype originates from a woman in her fifties or sixties with acute or convalescent COVID-19. V usage is TRBV23-1 and J usage is TRBJ1-1; D not certain. TRBV23-1 is recorded as an ORF, its role being uncertain. Sequenced input: peripheral blood. CDR3 DNA sequence: TGCGCCAGCAGTCGGTCAGAGAACACTGAAGCTTTCTTT. Amino acid sequence: CASSRSENTEAFF.